The T cell receptor beta chain under discussion was sequenced for a study of T-cell memory formation after mild COVID-19. Overall study: TCR clusters were mostly donor specific. The study's findings and limits: The study found contracting CD4+ clones mainly in CM and EM and contracting CD8+ clones in EMRA. Contracting clones from day 15 to 85 showed balanced CD4/CD8; later expanders favored CD4+.

In the case of this clonotype: The antigen remains unidentified.

CDR1 is SGHTA, CDR2 FQGNSA, per germline. V lost 5 bases, J lost 1 base, and 5 bases stayed unmatched. This CDR3 spans 15 amino acids. TCRdb independently ran MiXCR on the 5' RACE reads; one entry per CDR3 protein. This sample has under 300,000 distinct CDR3 sequences, with around 8% found just once. The specimen was PBMCs or a T cell subset sorted from them (not recorded which). The sequence was obtained from a man aged 18 to 30 who had mild COVID-19 (a few samples of this study predate the infection). Cell type and time point are not known. The chain carries TRBV7-2 and TRBJ1-1; TRBD1 agrees at 9 bases. CDR3 residues: CASSEQGARNTEAFF. The CDR3 region has the DNA TGTGCCAGCAGCGAACAGGGGGCGCGGAACACTGAAGCTTTCTTT.